This T cell receptor beta chain came from a study of sequential checkpoint blockade in melanoma. Study background: Arm A got nivolumab then ipilimumab; arm B the reverse, 1:1. After both sequences, patients received maintenance nivolumab.

The sample's treatment: randomized to nivolumab then ipilimumab (arm A) or the reverse (arm B). Sorted cells were live CD3+CD8+, lacking CD19 and CD56, from PBMCs. Produced via immunoSEQ multiplex PCR; TCRdb's table is partial and in-frame only. The table shows about 13,000 clones, with about four fifths occurring only once. The material was CD8+ T cells sorted from blood (inferred from file names), obtained from a patient given nivolumab and ipilimumab in sequence. The TCR was taken from a human donor with melanoma.

The CDR3: CASIGRGGEYNEQFF. Here the CDR3 DNA reads TGTGCCAGTATTGGGAGGGGCGGGGAGTACAATGAGCAGTTCTTC. This sequence joins TRBV19 and TRBJ2-1, with 7 bases lining up with TRBD2. Germline loops: CDR1 LNHDA, CDR2 SQIVND (reference sequence). This CDR3 is 15 amino acids long. V trimming: 7 bases; J trimming: 4 bases; junction bases outside the gene matches: 10.